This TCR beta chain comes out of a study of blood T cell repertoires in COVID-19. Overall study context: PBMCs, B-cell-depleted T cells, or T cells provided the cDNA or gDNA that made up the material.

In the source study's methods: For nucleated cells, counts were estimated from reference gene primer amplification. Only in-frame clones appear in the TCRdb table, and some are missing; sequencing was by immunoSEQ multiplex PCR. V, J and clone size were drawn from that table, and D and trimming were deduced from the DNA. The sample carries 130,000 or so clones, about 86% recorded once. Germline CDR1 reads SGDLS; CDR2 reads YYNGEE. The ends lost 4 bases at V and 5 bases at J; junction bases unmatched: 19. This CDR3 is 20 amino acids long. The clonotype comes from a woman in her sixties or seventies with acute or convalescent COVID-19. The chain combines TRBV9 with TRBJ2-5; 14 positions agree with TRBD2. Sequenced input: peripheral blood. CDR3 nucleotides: TGTGCCAGCAGCTCCTCCCCGACTAGCGGGGGGGGTCGCTATGGGGAGACCCAGTACTTC. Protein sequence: CASSSSPTSGGGRYGETQYF.